The 32 T cell receptor beta chains below all came from one sample that was sequenced in a study of blood T cell repertoires in COVID-19. This table comes from immunoSEQ multiplex PCR, and its TCRdb copy is limited to in-frame clones, with some not included. The sample lists roughly 250,000 clones, 80% to 95% occurring once. The sequenced material came from PBMCs or T cells enriched from blood (not recorded which). These receptors came from a woman between 18 and 29 years old who had recovered from COVID-19.

The rearrangement uses TRBV6-5 and TRBJ1-1; 10 nucleotides match TRBD1. Looked up from germline, CDR1 is MNHEY and CDR2 is SVGAGI. The trim removed 5 bases at V and 7 bases at J, leaving 10 bases unmatched. The CDR3 spans 15 residues. The CDR3 is CASSTDRGQWVEAFF. DNA of the CDR3: TGTGCCAGCAGTACCGACAGGGGGCAGTGGGTTGAAGCTTTCTTT.

This chain joins TRBV28 and TRBJ2-5; D is possibly TRBD1 (6 bases). CDR1 MDHEN and CDR2 SYDVKM come from the germline V gene. Trimming removed 4 bases from V and 1 base from J, with 10 bases in between. The CDR3 loop spans 14 amino acids. DNA for the CDR3: TGTGCCAGCAGTTCCACGGACAGCCAAGAGACCCAGTACTTC. Its protein product is CASSSTDSQETQYF.

This chain joins TRBV7-2 and TRBJ1-2, with D possibly being TRBD1 (5 bases). CDR1 SGHTA and CDR2 FQGNSA come from the germline V gene. The V and J ends lost 2 bases and 1 base respectively, with 8 bases between them. This CDR3 is built from 14 residues. CDR3 DNA: TGTGCCAGCAGCTTACAGGGTAGTAACTATGGCTACACCTTC. It specifies CASSLQGSNYGYTF.

The chain couples TRBV28 to TRBJ1-2; unclear D gene. The CDR3 consists of 13 residues. Trimming took off 2 bases at V and 3 bases at J, with 7 bases between the two ends. The V gene's germline CDR1 is MDHEN and CDR2 SYDVKM. Written as DNA, the CDR3 is TGTGCCAGCAGTTTACTTACAGACTATGGCTACACCTTC. It translates to CASSLLTDYGYTF.

This clone was detected once. The V gene is TRBV7-6, the J gene TRBJ1-6; no firm D call. This CDR3 is built from 13 residues. The germline gives CDR1 SGHVS, CDR2 FNYEAQ. V was trimmed by 4 bases and J by 7 bases, leaving 8 bases between them. The CDR3 spells CASSSTENSPLHF. CDR3 nucleotides: TGTGCCAGCAGCTCAACAGAGAATTCACCCCTCCACTTT.

The CDR3 DNA reads TGTGCCAGCAGCCTCCGCGGGGCGCCCCAGCATTTT. Translation gives CASSLRGAPQHF. The V gene is TRBV3-1 (or the pseudogene TRBV3-2), the J gene TRBJ1-5, with a weak D call TRBD1 (5 bases). Germline V gives CDR1 LGHDT, CDR2 YNNKEL (reference sequence). CDR3 length: 12 amino acids. V gave up 4 bases and J gave up 9 bases, with 10 bases separating them.

This clone was seen more than once but under ten times. V usage is TRBV14 and J usage is TRBJ2-7; D might be TRBD1 (5 bases). The CDR3 has 12 amino acids. The ends were cut back, 6 bases at V and 1 base at J, with 7 bases in the middle. The germline V gene encodes CDR1 SGHDN and CDR2 FVKESK. CDR3 protein: CASRDSSYEQYF. In DNA form, the CDR3 reads TGTGCCAGCAGAGACAGTTCCTACGAGCAGTACTTC. Looking up the rest from reference TRBV14 and TRBJ2-7 gives the full variable domain: EAGVTQFPSHSVIEKGQTVTLRCDPISGHDNLYWYRRVMGKEIKFLLHFVKESKQDESGMPNNRFLAERTGGTYSTLKVQPAELEDSGVYFCASRDSSYEQYFGPGTRLTVT.

V gene TRBV6-5 combines with J gene TRBJ1-5; perhaps TRBD1 as D (6 bases). This CDR3 has 14 amino acids. CDR1 is MNHEY, CDR2 SVGAGI, per germline. V lost 5 bases to trimming and J lost 2 bases, with 10 bases between them. The CDR3 spells CASSTGGRNQPQHF. The CDR3 DNA is TGTGCCAGCAGTACGGGGGGCCGCAATCAGCCCCAGCATTTT.

The gene calls are TRBV6-5 and TRBJ1-5; 7 bases match TRBD1. The CDR3 spans 12 residues. CDR1 MNHEY and CDR2 SVGAGI come from the germline V gene. After removal of 8 bases from V and 6 bases from J, the junction contained 4 bases not matched to a gene. The CDR3 protein is CASRTGVQPQHF. In DNA, the CDR3 is TGTGCCAGCCGAACAGGGGTTCAGCCCCAGCATTTT.

The chain carries TRBV10-3 and TRBJ1-1, with a possible D match to TRBD1 (6 bases). The CDR3 totals 11 residues. V lost 6 bases, J lost 6 bases, and 8 bases lay in between. Per germline, CDR1 ENHRY and CDR2 SYGVKD. CDR3 DNA: TGTGCCATCAGCGGACAGTCTGAAGCTTTCTTT. Its protein is CAISGQSEAFF.

The V and J genes are TRBV5-1 and TRBJ1-2; no clear D. CDR1 is SGHRS and CDR2 is YFSETQ in the germline V gene. The CDR3 is made up of 12 amino acids. Trimming shortened V by 4 bases and J by 5 bases, and 9 bases separated the two germline ends. The CDR3 region has the DNA TGCGCCAGCAGCCTAACGCGGTATGGCTACACCTTC. Translated, it gives CASSLTRYGYTF.

This clone was seen a handful of times. The chain carries TRBV27 and TRBJ1-5; D call uncertain. The germline V and J ends were trimmed by 3 bases and 2 bases, with 5 bases remaining between them. Germline V CDR1 and CDR2: MNHEY, SMNVEV (reference sequence). This CDR3 has 13 residues. CDR3 sequence (DNA): TGTGCCAGCAGTTTCGGGGGCAATCAGCCCCAGCATTTT. Amino acid sequence: CASSFGGNQPQHF.

V is TRBV10-1 and J is TRBJ1-1; D is uncertain. The CDR3 spans 13 residues. The ends were cut back, 1 base at V and 8 bases at J, with 11 bases in the middle. Germline CDR1 and CDR2: WNHNN and SYGVQD (reference sequence). The DNA of the CDR3 is TGCGCCAGCAGTGAGTATCAAGCACAGGAAGCTTTCTTT. Residues: CASSEYQAQEAFF.

V and J are TRBV25-1 and TRBJ1-1; 8 nucleotides line up with TRBD1. The CDR3 is made up of 17 amino acids. The V gene's germline CDR1 is MGHDK and CDR2 SYGVNS. Trimming cost V 3 bases and J 2 bases; bases outside gene matches: 11. CDR3 residues: CASSEYMSGGLNTEAFF. CDR3 nucleotide sequence: TGTGCCAGCAGTGAGTATATGTCAGGGGGCCTTAACACTGAAGCTTTCTTT.

The chain links TRBV14 to TRBJ1-2; possibly TRBD1 for D (5 bases). Per the germline V gene, CDR1 is SGHDN and CDR2 is FVKESK. CDR3 length: 15 amino acids. The germline V and J ends were trimmed by 4 bases and 1 base, with 13 bases remaining between them. CDR3 DNA sequence: TGTGCCAGCAGCCGAGGACACTCTCGTAACTATGGCTACACCTTC. Protein product: CASSRGHSRNYGYTF.

V usage is TRBV2 and J usage is TRBJ2-1; 12 bases are a match to TRBD2. There are 17 residues in the CDR3. V was clipped by 10 bases and J by 0 bases; unmatched bases: 10. CDR1 is SNHLY and CDR2 is FYNNEI in the germline V gene. CDR3 nucleotide sequence: TGTGCCATCGGACTAGCGGGGATCCGGGCCTCCTACAATGAGCAGTTCTTC. Protein: CAIGLAGIRASYNEQFF.

The chain has TRBV9 and TRBJ1-2, with 8 bases aligning to TRBD1. The CDR3 is 13 amino acids. Germline V lookup: CDR1 SGDLS, CDR2 YYNGEE. After removal of 3 bases from V and 4 bases from J, the junction contained 2 bases not matched to a gene. The CDR3: CASSGDRFYGYTF. DNA for the CDR3: TGTGCCAGCAGCGGGGACAGGTTCTATGGCTACACCTTC.

The chain couples TRBV9 to TRBJ2-5; 11 nucleotides align to TRBD2. The CDR3 is 16 residues long. Losses at the gene ends were 4 bases for V and 5 bases for J; bases not matched to a gene: 10. Germline loops: CDR1 SGDLS, CDR2 YYNGEE. The CDR3 loop reads CASSPGSGGAVETQYF. Written as DNA, the CDR3 is TGTGCCAGCAGCCCGGGTAGCGGGGGGGCGGTGGAGACCCAGTACTTC.

The V gene is TRBV9, the J gene TRBJ2-2, with a tentative D call TRBD1 (6 bases). V was cut by 0 bases and J by 5 bases, with 11 bases left in between. Germline V gene sequence: CDR1 SGDLS, CDR2 YYNGEE. CDR3 length: 15 residues. CDR3 in DNA: TGTGCCAGCAGCGTAGTGGCAGGGGCTACCGGGGAGCTGTTTTTT. As protein: CASSVVAGATGELFF.

The chain joins TRBV5-1 to TRBJ2-1, with TRBD2 identical over 9 bases. Germline V gene sequence: CDR1 SGHRS, CDR2 YFSETQ. V lost 3 bases, J lost 9 bases, and 16 bases stayed unmatched. The CDR3 covers 17 residues. This CDR3 is CASSSSLMSGGQGEQFF. CDR3 nucleotide sequence: TGCGCCAGCAGCTCGTCCTTAATGAGCGGGGGGCAGGGTGAGCAGTTCTTC. The full variable domain, in which reference TRBV5-1 and TRBJ2-1 provide the parts outside the CDR3, is KAGVTQTPRYLIKTRGQQVTLSCSPISGHRSVSWYQQTPGQGLQFLFEYFSETQRNKGNFPGRFSGRQFSNSRSEMNVSTLELGDSALYLCASSSSLMSGGQGEQFFGPGTRLTVL.

The chain's CDR3 is CASSVSQGGGYTF. CDR3 in DNA: TGTGCCAGCAGCGTGAGTCAGGGAGGCGGCTACACCTTC. This chain uses TRBV7-2 with TRBJ1-2, with D tentatively TRBD1 (5 bases). The V gene's germline CDR1 is SGHTA and CDR2 FQGNSA. Trimming took off 5 bases at V and 8 bases at J, with 15 bases between the two ends. The CDR3 consists of 13 residues.

The CDR3 nucleotides read TGTGCCAGCAGTATTTCGCTAGCTGAGACCCAGTACTTC. This encodes CASSISLAETQYF. The rearrangement joins TRBV6-5 to TRBJ2-5; TRBD2 might be the D (5 bases). This CDR3 contains 13 residues. Trimming stripped 5 bases from V and 5 bases from J, with 12 bases between. Germline V lookup: CDR1 MNHEY, CDR2 SVGAGI.

The rearrangement joins TRBV2 to TRBJ2-5, with 15 bases identical to TRBD2. The CDR3 consists of 16 residues. The germline V gene encodes CDR1 SNHLY and CDR2 FYNNEI. The V segment lost 10 bases and the J segment 2 bases; nucleotides outside the gene matches: 8. The CDR3 loop is CATSKGLAGGQETQYF. In DNA form, the CDR3 reads TGTGCCACCTCAAAAGGACTAGCGGGAGGGCAAGAGACCCAGTACTTC. The full variable domain, rest sourced from reference TRBV2 and TRBJ2-5, is EPEVTQTPSHQVTQMGQEVILRCVPISNHLYFYWYRQILGQKVEFLVSFYNNEISEKSEIFDDQFSVERPDGSNFTLKIRSTKLEDSAMYFCATSKGLAGGQETQYFGPGTRLLVL.

V and J are TRBV28 and TRBJ1-5; no clear D gene. Germline-derived CDR1 and CDR2 are MDHEN and SYDVKM. The CDR3 loop spans 14 amino acids. The V end was cut by 4 bases, the J end by 11 bases, with 18 bases between. In DNA form, the CDR3 reads TGTGCCAGCAGTTCCGGGGTGGAGAATCGAGCCCAGCATTTT. This sequence encodes CASSSGVENRAQHF.

This clone was recorded once. V usage is TRBV18 and J usage is TRBJ1-1; 8 bases are a match to TRBD1. The CDR3 is made up of 16 amino acids. Germline V gives CDR1 KGHSH, CDR2 LQKENI. The V and J ends lost 0 bases and 0 bases, in that order; junction bases with no gene match: 3. The CDR3 loop reads CASSPPGQAMNTEAFF. The CDR3 region has the DNA TGTGCCAGCTCACCACCGGGACAGGCGATGAACACTGAAGCTTTCTTT.

This clone has a single count. This chain connects TRBV6-1 to TRBJ1-2, with TRBD1 as a possible D gene (6 bases). Germline CDR1 MNHNS, CDR2 SASEGT. The CDR3 extends over 13 amino acids. Between the trimmed V and J ends, which lost 2 bases and 6 bases, there was a span of 10 bases. CDR3 protein: CASSEIQGNGYTF. In DNA form, the CDR3 reads TGTGCCAGCAGTGAAATCCAGGGGAATGGCTACACCTTC.

This rearrangement joins TRBV7-9 to TRBJ1-5; 7 positions match TRBD1. CDR3 length: 15 amino acids. With 0 bases clipped from V and 4 bases from J, the junction kept 3 bases outside the gene matches. Germline assignment: CDR1 SEHNR and CDR2 FQNEAQ (reference sequence). CDR3 loop: CASSLAGGVNQPQHF. The CDR3 nucleotides are TGTGCCAGCAGCTTAGCAGGGGGCGTGAATCAGCCCCAGCATTTT.

V and J are TRBV2 and TRBJ2-4, with a weak D call TRBD2 (6 bases). The germline gives CDR1 SNHLY, CDR2 FYNNEI. Between the trimmed V and J ends, which lost 6 bases and 0 bases, there was a span of 15 bases. CDR3 size: 16 residues. In nucleotides, the CDR3 is TGTGCCAGCAGCGCGGGACTGTTGGGAGCCAAAAACATTCAGTACTTC. Residues: CASSAGLLGAKNIQYF.

In its sample, this clone was seen once. The rearrangement uses TRBV5-1 and TRBJ1-5; 7 bases fit TRBD1. CDR1 and CDR2 (germline): SGHRS, YFSETQ. Trimming at V came to 4 bases and at J to 5 bases, leaving 3 bases not matched to a gene. The CDR3 is made up of 13 amino acids. The CDR3 bases are TGCGCCAGCAGCGTAGACAGGGATCAGCCCCAGCATTTT. It specifies CASSVDRDQPQHF.

The V gene is TRBV9, the J gene TRBJ1-2; 8 bases line up with TRBD1. V lost 5 bases to trimming and J lost 2 bases; unmatched junction nucleotides: 11. This CDR3 region has 16 residues. CDR1 and CDR2 (germline): SGDLS, YYNGEE. The CDR3 region has the DNA TGTGCCAGCAGTCATCCCAAGGACAGGGTGAACTATGGCTACACCTTC. The encoded protein is CASSHPKDRVNYGYTF.

V is TRBV10-3 and J is TRBJ2-1; 7 bases are a match to TRBD2. With V trimmed by 7 bases and J by 6 bases, 9 bases remained unmatched. The CDR3 contains 14 residues. CDR1 and CDR2 (germline): ENHRY, SYGVKD. The CDR3 reads CAINGRESANEQFF. As DNA, the CDR3 is TGTGCCATCAACGGGCGGGAGTCGGCCAATGAGCAGTTCTTC.

Regarding this clone: The sample holds other DNA sequences that translate to the same CDR3. This chain joins TRBV5-1 and TRBJ2-3; D unresolved. The germline V gene encodes CDR1 SGHRS and CDR2 YFSETQ. The CDR3 contains 13 residues. Trimming took off 3 bases at V and 1 base at J, with 6 bases between the two ends. The CDR3 reads CASSSQGTDTQYF. In nucleotides, the CDR3 is TGCGCCAGCAGCTCCCAGGGCACAGATACGCAGTATTTT.